What follows is one TCR beta chain and its context. This clone occurred a few times. Its cognate antigen has yet to be identified. Base quality data are lacking; no much larger clone is found one base away. The CDR3 regions of human TCRbeta chains were analyzed by immunosequencing. On the study's bioinformatics: Repertoire TCRs were checked for matches against a reference library of SARS-CoV-2-specific TCRs that had been generated using the MIRA antigen-specificity platform. Breadth was defined as the fraction of unique TCRs that were SARS-CoV-2-associated, and depth was defined as the fraction of total T cells that were SARS-CoV-2-associated. Using the MIRA data, each spike-specific TCR was mapped to the spike region that the TCR reacts to and placed in a CD4 or CD8 class. Log10-transformed breadth and depth values were compared by one-way ANOVA with Sidak's multiple comparisons tests. TCRdb limited this immuneACCESS table to in-frame rearrangements with V and J called. A share of clones is missing; checked studies link under half to unresolved V genes, and the rest is unexplained. That table is the source of V, J and clone size, and D and trimming were worked out from the DNA. The sample contains about 84,000 clones, approximately 83% of them found a single time. In total, the top ten clones hold roughly 12% of the sample.

The germline V gene sets CDR1 to KGHDR and CDR2 to SFDVKD. The CDR3 covers 16 residues, taking in both the cysteine and the phenylalanine. Only the CDR3 part of the read is kept: 48 bases, read in frame from the first base. The V end gives up 4 bases and the J end 7 bases, leaving 12 bases in the junction not matched to a gene. This sample is drawn from a study of T cell responses to AZD1222 COVID-19 vaccine (dated by TCRdb to about 2021). Context from the whole study: TCR sequencing was performed for 233 trial participants, of whom some 200 were given two doses of AZD1222 and approximately 26 were given two doses of MenACWY control vaccine. Trial participants were enrolled by age into subgroups of 18-55, 56-69 and 70-plus years, and around 150, 29 and 61 TCR-sequenced participants, respectively, were included in these subgroups. Results and caveats for the whole study, not just this receptor: Because no day 14 peak-response samples were available, the repertoires could be characterized only after the peak T cell response. Epitopes outside the regions mutated in the B.1.351 and B.1.1.7 variants were reportedly recognized by nearly half of the unique spike-specific TCRs. Vaccine-associated CD4 TCRs spanned the whole spike protein, with dominant responses in regions 160-218 and 743-854. Spike-specific TCR breadth and depth rose significantly after two AZD1222 doses compared with day 0 and with MenACWY recipients. The 56-69-year group was small, and its depth increase did not reach significance, likely because of low power. Only five to seven AZD1222 recipients were SARS-CoV-2 seropositive at baseline, limiting conclusions about previously exposed vaccinees. Most participants were white British and females outnumbered males, and the authors suggested that clonal diversity may have been underestimated.

Sample time point, as interpreted from the label and publication: about 28 days (+/-7) after the second vaccine dose. Because spike-specific TCR depth and breadth did not differ between the two schedules, AZD1222 recipients who got a second dose at roughly 4 weeks were pooled with those who got a second dose at roughly 12 weeks. Vaccinee samples were obtained from the UK trials COV001 and COV002, which included a single-blind randomized controlled phase 2/3 trial of AZD1222 (ChAdOx1 nCoV-19) in healthy adults. For TCRbeta chain sequencing, PBMC samples were collected from trial participants at day 0 and at day 28 after the second dose.

The clonotype originates from an adult who received the AZD1222 COVID-19 vaccine. This sequence uses TRBV24-1 and TRBJ2-1; 7 bases in between match TRBD1. The starting material was peripheral blood, obtained 28 days after the second AZD1222 dose. In nucleotides, the sequence is TGTGCCACCAGTGACGACCGGGACAGTAGGGCGAATGAGCAGTTCTTC. It translates to CATSDDRDSRANEQFF.